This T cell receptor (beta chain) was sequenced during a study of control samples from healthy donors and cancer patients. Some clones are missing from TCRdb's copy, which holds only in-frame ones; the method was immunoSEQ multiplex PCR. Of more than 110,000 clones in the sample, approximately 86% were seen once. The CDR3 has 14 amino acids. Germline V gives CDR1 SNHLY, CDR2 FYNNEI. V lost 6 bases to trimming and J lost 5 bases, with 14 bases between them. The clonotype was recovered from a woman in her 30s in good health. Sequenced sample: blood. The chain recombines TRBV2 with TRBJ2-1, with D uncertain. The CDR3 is CASRDPATDNEQFF. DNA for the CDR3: TGTGCCAGCAGGGACCCCGCCACAGACAATGAGCAGTTCTTC.